The rows below give T cell receptor beta chains drawn from one sample of a study of OX40 agonist ivuxolimab in advanced cancers. TCRdb's copy holds only in-frame clones and misses some; the assay was immunoSEQ multiplex PCR. The table records over 45,000 clones, roughly nine tenths of them present only once. Source: CD4+ or CD8+ T cells sorted from blood, taken in a trial of the OX40 agonist ivuxolimab. These receptors were collected from an adult with an advanced solid tumor such as melanoma, head and neck, liver or kidney cancer. Both conserved end residues are part of each CDR3. D genes are given only for firm matches. Some rows mark clone size as missing; the rest say once, few, many or name a class of expanded clone.

>16|TRBD2|TRBV9|TRBJ2-5|.
TGTGCCAGCAGCGTGAGGGCGGGAGGTACCCAAGAGACCCAGTACTTC
CASSVRAGGTQETQYF
>17|TRBD1|TRBV28|TRBJ1-5|.
TGTGCCAGCAGTACCCGGACAGGGGGCATAAGGGGCCAGCCCCAGCATTTT
CASSTRTGGIRGQPQHF
>18|TRBD2|TRBV28|TRBJ2-3|medium-sized
TGTGCCAGCAGTTTTATTGGGACTAGCGGGGATCCTTCAGATACGCAGTATTTT
CASSFIGTSGDPSDTQYF
>14|TRBD2|TRBV29-1|TRBJ2-3|.
TGCAGCGTTGATGGTACTAGCGGGAGTCATACGCAGTATTTT
CSVDGTSGSHTQYF
>16|TRBD1|TRBV5-1|TRBJ2-5|.
TGCGCCAGCAGCTTACCCGGGACAGGGTACCAAGAGACCCAGTACTTC
CASSLPGTGYQETQYF
>12|.|TRBV7-9|TRBJ2-1|.
TGTGCCAGCAGCTTACTAATCGGTGAGCAGTTCTTC
CASSLLIGEQFF
>14|.|TRBV11-2|TRBJ1-5|.
TGTGCCAGCAGCTTATTGGGGGCCAATCAGCCCCAGCATTTT
CASSLLGANQPQHF
>19|TRBD1|TRBV10-2|TRBJ1-2|.
TGCGCCAGCAGTGATTTCTTACTGGGACAGGGGGAACTTAACTATGGCTACACCTTC
CASSDFLLGQGELNYGYTF
>14|.|TRBV6-5|TRBJ1-6|.
TGTGCCAGCAGTTATGTGCAGGGTTTTTCACCCCTCCACTTT
CASSYVQGFSPLHF
>13|.|TRBV10-1|TRBJ1-5|few
TGCGCCAGCAGTGAGGGACAGTATCAGCCCCAGCATTTT
CASSEGQYQPQHF
>11|.|TRBV6-5|TRBJ2-1|.
TGTGCCAGCAATTGGGGCAATGAGCAGTTCTTC
CASNWGNEQFF
>15|TRBD1|TRBV7-3|TRBJ2-1|.
TGTGCCAGCGCCCTGGGGCAGGGGGCGGGTAATGAGCAGTTCTTC
CASALGQGAGNEQFF
>17|.|TRBV6-1|TRBJ2-7|.
TGTGCCAGCAGTGAAATCTCGATCGCCTCCCCCACCTACGAGCAGTACTTC
CASSEISIASPTYEQYF
>14|TRBD1|TRBV7-8|TRBJ1-5|.
TGTGCCAGCAGTTCCGGGACAGCGGATCAGCCCCAGCATTTT
CASSSGTADQPQHF
>16|TRBD2|TRBV18|TRBJ2-7|.
TGTGCCAGCTCACCCATAGCGGGGCGAAGCTCCTACGAGCAGTACTTC
CASSPIAGRSSYEQYF
>14|TRBD1|TRBV19|TRBJ2-7|once
TGTGCCAGTAGTACGACAGGGGTTGCCTACGAGCAGTACTTC
CASSTTGVAYEQYF
>11|.|TRBV2|TRBJ1-4|.
TGTGCCAGCAGTGAACAGGAAAAACTGTTTTTT
CASSEQEKLFF
>17|.|TRBV5-2|TRBJ2-1|.
TGCGCCAGCAGCCACTTTCTGACTAGCGGGAATGCGAATGAGCAGTTCTTC
CASSHFLTSGNANEQFF
>15|.|TRBV28|TRBJ2-5|once
TGTGCCAGCAGTTCCCGACAGGTTGGTGAGGAGACCCAGTACTTC
CASSSRQVGEETQYF
>17|TRBD1|TRBV19|TRBJ2-1|.
TGTGCCAGTAGTATCCGGACAGGGATGTTTGGAAACAATGAGCAGTTCTTC
CASSIRTGMFGNNEQFF
>14|.|TRBV2|TRBJ1-6|.
TGTGCCAGCAGTCCGATGGGCGGGAACTCACCCCTCCACTTT
CASSPMGGNSPLHF
>15|.|TRBV6-6|TRBJ1-3|.
TGTGCCAGCAGTTACTCGGCGGGCTCTGGAAACACCATATATTTT
CASSYSAGSGNTIYF
>11|.|TRBV7-3|TRBJ2-1|.
TGTGCCAGCAGCTTATCCAATGAGCAGTTCTTC
CASSLSNEQFF